These T cell receptor beta chains were read from a single sample in a study of CD8 T cells in ankylosing spondylitis. TCRdb recomputed calls from the 5' RACE reads with MiXCR, one row per CDR3 protein. The sample lists 220,000 or so distinct CDR3 sequences; 10% to 13% were seen once. Sequenced: blood, either unsorted or a sorted T cell fraction (not recorded which). The receptor set was obtained from a male donor with ankylosing spondylitis or in good health (not recorded which). Each CDR3 is given with its conserved first and last residue. A D gene is named only where the DNA matches it firmly. Only some rows state a clone size, as once, few, many or a class for expanded clones.

>-|TRBV2|TRBJ1-3|-
TGTGCCCTGGAGATTTCTGGAAACACCATATATTTT
CALEISGNTIYF
>many|TRBV5-1|TRBJ2-1|-
TGCGCCAGCACCCGAGACACCGATTACAATGAGCAGTTCTTC
CASTRDTDYNEQFF
>many|TRBV5-1|TRBJ1-1|-
TGCGCCAGCAACCCGTCGCCAGGGGCGAATGAAGCTTTCTTT
CASNPSPGANEAFF
>many|TRBV6-5|TRBJ2-3|-
TGTGCCAGCAGTTTTCACCGAGGCAGAGATTTCACAGATACGCAGTATTTT
CASSFHRGRDFTDTQYF
>few|TRBV7-9|TRBJ1-1|TRBD1
TGTGCCAGCAGCTTGGGGACAGTTTCAGGGACTGAAGCTTTCTTT
CASSLGTVSGTEAFF
>many|TRBV12-3/TRBV12-4|TRBJ1-5|TRBD1
TGTGCCAGCAAATCCCGGGCAGGGGGGACCAATCAGCCCCAGCATTTT
CASKSRAGGTNQPQHF
>many|TRBV3-1|TRBJ2-1|-
TGTGCCAGCAGCCAAGATCATAGTAGAGAAAGGCAGTTCTTC
CASSQDHSRERQFF
>many|TRBV5-1|TRBJ2-1|-
TGCGCCAGCAGCTTGGTCGTTCAGGGTATGGCGACTGAGCAGTTCTTC
CASSLVVQGMATEQFF
>many|TRBV28|TRBJ1-5|-
TGTGCCAGCAGTGCCCTGGTTGGCAATCAGCCCCAGCATTTT
CASSALVGNQPQHF
>few|TRBV29-1|TRBJ2-1|TRBD2
TGCAGCGTCGTCCCCGGGACTAGGGGGAATGAGCAGTTCTTC
CSVVPGTRGNEQFF
>many|TRBV20-1|TRBJ2-3|TRBD2
TGCAGTGCTAGACTAAGACTAGCAACGGATACGCAGTATTTT
CSARLRLATDTQYF
>many|TRBV7-2|TRBJ1-2|-
TGTGCCAGCAGCTTAACAGGGATGGGTGGCTACACCTTC
CASSLTGMGGYTF
>many|TRBV5-6|TRBJ2-7|-
TGTGCCAGCACCCCTAAGAGGAACTACGAGCAGTACTTC
CASTPKRNYEQYF
>many|TRBV5-1|TRBJ2-5|-
TGCGCCAGCAGGATAGGCGGGGAGATCCAAGAGACCCAGTACTTC
CASRIGGEIQETQYF
>few|TRBV3-1|TRBJ2-7|-
TGTGCCAGCAGCCAAGCCGAATACGAGCAGTACTTC
CASSQAEYEQYF